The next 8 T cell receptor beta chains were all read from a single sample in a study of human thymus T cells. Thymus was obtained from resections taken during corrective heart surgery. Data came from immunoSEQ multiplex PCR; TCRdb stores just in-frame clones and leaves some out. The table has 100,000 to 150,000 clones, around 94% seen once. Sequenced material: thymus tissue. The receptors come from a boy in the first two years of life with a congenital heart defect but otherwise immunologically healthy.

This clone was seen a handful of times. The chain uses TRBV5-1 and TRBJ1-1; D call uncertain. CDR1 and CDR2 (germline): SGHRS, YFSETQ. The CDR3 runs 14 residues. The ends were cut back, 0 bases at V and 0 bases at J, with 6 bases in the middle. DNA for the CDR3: TGCGCCAGCAGCTTGGGGGGTATGAACACTGAAGCTTTCTTT. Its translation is CASSLGGMNTEAFF.

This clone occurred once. The CDR3 nucleotides read TGTGCCAGCAGACGGACTAGCGGGTACACCGGGGAGCTGTTTTTT. It is translated as CASRRTSGYTGELFF. The gene calls are TRBV27 and TRBJ2-2, with TRBD2 identical over 11 bases. This CDR3 comprises 15 residues. V shed 6 bases and J 3 bases; nucleotides not matched to a gene: 3. Per the germline V gene, CDR1 is MNHEY and CDR2 is SMNVEV (reference sequence).

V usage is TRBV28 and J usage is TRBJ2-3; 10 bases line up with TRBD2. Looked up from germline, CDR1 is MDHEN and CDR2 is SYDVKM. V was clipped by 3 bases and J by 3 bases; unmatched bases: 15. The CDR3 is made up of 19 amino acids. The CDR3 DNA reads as TGTGCCAGCAGTTTTGAGACTAGCGGGTTTCCCGGGGCGACAGATACGCAGTATTTT. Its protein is CASSFETSGFPGATDTQYF.

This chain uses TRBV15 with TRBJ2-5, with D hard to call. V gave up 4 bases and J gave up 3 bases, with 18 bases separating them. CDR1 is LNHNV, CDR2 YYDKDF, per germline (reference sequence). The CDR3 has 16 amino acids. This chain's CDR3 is CATSIASHIVEETQYF. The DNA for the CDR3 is TGTGCCACCAGCATAGCCAGTCATATAGTTGAAGAGACCCAGTACTTC.

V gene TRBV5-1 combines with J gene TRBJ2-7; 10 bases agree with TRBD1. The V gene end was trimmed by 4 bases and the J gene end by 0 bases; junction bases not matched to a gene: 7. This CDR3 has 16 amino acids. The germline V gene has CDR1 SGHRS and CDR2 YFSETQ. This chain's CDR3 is CASSPGTGVSSYEQYF. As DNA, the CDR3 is TGCGCCAGCAGCCCCGGGACAGGGGTAAGCTCCTACGAGCAGTACTTC.

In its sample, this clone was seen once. CDR3 amino acids: CASSSPGTNYGYTF. CDR3 in DNA: TGTGCCAGCAGTTCACCCGGAACTAACTATGGCTACACCTTC. The chain links TRBV28 to TRBJ1-2; D gene uncertain. The CDR3 totals 14 residues. V was trimmed by 4 bases and J by 0 bases, leaving 9 bases between them. The germline V gene has CDR1 MDHEN and CDR2 SYDVKM.

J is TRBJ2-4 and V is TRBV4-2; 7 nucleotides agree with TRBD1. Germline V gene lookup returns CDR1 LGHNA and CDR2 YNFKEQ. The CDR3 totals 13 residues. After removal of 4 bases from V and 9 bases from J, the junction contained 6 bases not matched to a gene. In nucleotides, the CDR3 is TGTGCCAGCAGCCGGGGGACAGCGGCCATTCAGTACTTC. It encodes CASSRGTAAIQYF.

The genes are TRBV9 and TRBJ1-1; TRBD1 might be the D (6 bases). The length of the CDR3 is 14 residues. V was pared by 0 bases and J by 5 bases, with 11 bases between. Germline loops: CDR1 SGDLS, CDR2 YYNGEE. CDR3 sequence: CASSVGIQGTEAFF. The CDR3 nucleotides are TGTGCCAGCAGCGTAGGGATACAGGGAACTGAAGCTTTCTTT.